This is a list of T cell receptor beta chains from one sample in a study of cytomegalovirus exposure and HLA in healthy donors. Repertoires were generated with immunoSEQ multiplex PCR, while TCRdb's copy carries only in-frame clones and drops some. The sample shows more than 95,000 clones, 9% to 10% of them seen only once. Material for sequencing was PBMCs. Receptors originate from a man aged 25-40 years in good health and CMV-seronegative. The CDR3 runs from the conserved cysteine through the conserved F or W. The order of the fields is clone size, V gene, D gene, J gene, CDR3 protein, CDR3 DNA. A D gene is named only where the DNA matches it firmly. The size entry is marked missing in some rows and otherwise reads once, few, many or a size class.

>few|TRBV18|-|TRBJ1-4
CASSPRDTTNEKLFF
TGTGCCAGCTCACCACGGGACACAACTAATGAAAAACTGTTTTTT
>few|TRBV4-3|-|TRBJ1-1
CASSQEFGGTEAFF
TGCGCCAGCAGCCAAGAATTTGGAGGGACTGAAGCTTTCTTT
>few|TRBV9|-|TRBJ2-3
CASSLLHRASSDTQYF
TGTGCCAGCAGCCTCCTCCACCGAGCCTCTTCGGATACGCAGTATTTT
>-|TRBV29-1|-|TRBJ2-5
CSASIVAGAWETQYF
TGCAGCGCCTCAATCGTGGCAGGGGCATGGGAGACCCAGTACTTC
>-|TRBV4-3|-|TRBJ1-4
CASSQDASGLSKLFF
TGCGCCAGCAGCCAAGATGCCAGTGGTCTCTCGAAACTGTTTTTT
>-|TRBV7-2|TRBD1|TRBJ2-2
CASSSPGTGVTGELFF
TGTGCCAGCAGCTCCCCCGGGACAGGGGTTACCGGGGAGCTGTTTTTT
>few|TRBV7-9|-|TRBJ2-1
CASSFREQNNEQFF
TGTGCCAGCAGCTTCCGGGAACAAAACAATGAGCAGTTCTTC
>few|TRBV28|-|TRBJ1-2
CASSSPTSSGYGYTF
TGTGCCAGCAGTTCCCCGACATCCTCCGGCTATGGCTACACCTTC
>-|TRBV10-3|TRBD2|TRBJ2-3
CAISGLGGSGGIDTQYF
TGTGCCATCAGTGGTTTGGGCGGTAGCGGGGGAATAGATACGCAGTATTTT
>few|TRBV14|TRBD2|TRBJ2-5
CASSQAKGLAGEETQYF
TGTGCCAGCAGCCAAGCAAAGGGACTAGCGGGGGAAGAGACCCAGTACTTC
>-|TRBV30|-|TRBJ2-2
CAWRVESSRGTGELFF
TGTGCCTGGAGGGTTGAGTCTTCTCGGGGAACCGGGGAGCTGTTTTTT
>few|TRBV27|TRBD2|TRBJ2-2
CASSLKAGVTGELFF
TGTGCCAGCAGTTTAAAAGCGGGAGTTACCGGGGAGCTGTTTTTT
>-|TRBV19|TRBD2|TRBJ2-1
CASSMKSGIFEQFF
TGTGCCAGTAGTATGAAAAGCGGGATTTTTGAGCAGTTCTTC
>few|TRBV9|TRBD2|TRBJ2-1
CASSVVSGGRIDEQFF
TGTGCCAGCAGCGTAGTTAGTGGCGGGAGGATCGATGAGCAGTTCTTC
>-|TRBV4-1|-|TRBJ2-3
CASSRGTITDTQYF
TGCGCCAGCAGCCGCGGGACGATCACAGATACGCAGTATTTT
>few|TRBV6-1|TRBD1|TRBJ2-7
CASSSGTGRREQYF
TGTGCCAGCAGTTCCGGGACAGGGCGCCGGGAGCAGTACTTC
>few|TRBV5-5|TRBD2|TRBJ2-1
CASSFGGRSGVDEQFF
TGTGCCAGCAGCTTTGGCGGGCGTAGCGGGGTGGATGAGCAGTTCTTC
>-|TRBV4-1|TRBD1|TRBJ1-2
CASSQDDRGAYGYTF
TGCGCCAGCAGCCAAGATGACAGGGGGGCCTATGGCTACACCTTC
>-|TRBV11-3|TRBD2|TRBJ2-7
CASSDPSGRVPYEQYF
TGTGCCAGCAGCGATCCTAGCGGGAGGGTCCCATACGAGCAGTACTTC
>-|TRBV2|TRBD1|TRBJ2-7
CASKTGNEQYF
TGTGCCAGTAAGACAGGGAACGAGCAGTACTTC
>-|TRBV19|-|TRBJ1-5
CASSPWADVPQHF
TGTGCCAGTAGTCCCTGGGCCGATGTGCCCCAGCATTTT
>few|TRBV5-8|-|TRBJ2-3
CASSPRGSTDTQYF
TGTGCCAGCAGCCCCCGGGGGTCAACAGATACGCAGTATTTT
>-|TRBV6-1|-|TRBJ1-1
CASSEWRLGGNTEAFF
TGTGCCAGCAGTGAATGGCGGTTGGGGGGTAACACTGAAGCTTTCTTT
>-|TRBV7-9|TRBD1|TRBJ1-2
CASSTTGVTDGYTF
TGTGCCAGCAGCACAACAGGGGTCACTGATGGCTACACCTTC
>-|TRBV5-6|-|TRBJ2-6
CASSLVSQGSVLTF
TGTGCCAGCAGCTTGGTGAGCCAGGGTTCCGTCCTGACTTTC
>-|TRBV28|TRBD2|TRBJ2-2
CASTIPGTSDTGELFF
TGTGCCAGCACCATCCCCGGGACTAGCGACACCGGGGAGCTGTTTTTT
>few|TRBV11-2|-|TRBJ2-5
CASSLDFTWAEQETQYF
TGTGCCAGCAGCTTAGATTTTACATGGGCCGAGCAAGAGACCCAGTACTTC
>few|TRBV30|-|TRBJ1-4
CAWSVLVGQYNEKLFF
TGTGCCTGGAGTGTATTAGTTGGACAGTATAATGAAAAACTGTTTTTT
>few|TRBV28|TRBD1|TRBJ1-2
CASRHPGQGAAGYTF
TGTGCCAGCAGACACCCGGGACAGGGGGCGGCTGGCTACACCTTC
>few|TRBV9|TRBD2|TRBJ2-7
CASSVGLAGGASSYEQYF
TGTGCCAGCAGCGTAGGACTAGCGGGGGGAGCGAGCTCCTACGAGCAGTACTTC
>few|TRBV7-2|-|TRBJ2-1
CASRSAGQYNEQFF
TGTGCCAGCAGATCGGCGGGACAGTACAATGAGCAGTTCTTC
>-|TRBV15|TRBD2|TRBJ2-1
CATSRDLAGTYNEQFF
TGTGCCACCAGCAGAGATCTAGCGGGGACCTACAATGAGCAGTTCTTC
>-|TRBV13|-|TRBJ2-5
CASSLGQGYQETQYF
TGTGCCAGCAGCTTAGGTCAGGGGTATCAAGAGACCCAGTACTTC
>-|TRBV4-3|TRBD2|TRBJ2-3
CASSQEVRGADTQYF
TGCGCCAGCAGCCAAGAGGTGCGGGGGGCAGATACGCAGTATTTT
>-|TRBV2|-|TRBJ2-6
CASIVYSGANVLTF
TGTGCCAGCATTGTTTACTCTGGGGCCAACGTCCTGACTTTC
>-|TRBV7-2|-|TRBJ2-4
CASSSGAKNIQYF
TGTGCCAGCAGCTCAGGCGCCAAAAACATTCAGTACTTC
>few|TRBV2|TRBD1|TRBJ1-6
CASNRGNSPLHF
TGTGCCAGCAACAGGGGTAATTCACCCCTCCACTTT
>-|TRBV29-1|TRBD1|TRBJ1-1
CSVSGQGKAFF
TGCAGCGTATCGGGACAGGGAAAGGCTTTCTTT